The rows below give T cell receptor beta chains drawn from one sample of a study of T cells after yellow fever vaccination. TCRdb fed the 5' RACE reads into MiXCR, producing one record per CDR3 protein. The data show more than 300,000 distinct CDR3 sequences, around 6.8% seen once. Here the sequenced sample was PBMCs, taken around 45 days after the first yellow fever vaccination. These receptors originate from a man between 18 and 29 years old who received the YFV17D yellow fever vaccine. Both conserved end residues are part of each CDR3. The D gene is left open where the match is weak. Expanded clones are given a class, and other clones once, few, many or no size at all.

j_call clone_size v_call d_call cdr3_nt cdr3_aa
TRBJ2-5 many TRBV7-2 . TGTGCCAGCAGCCTGCCCGGGACGCCGAGGGAGACCCAGTACTTC CASSLPGTPRETQYF
TRBJ1-2 few TRBV14 . TGTGCCAGCAGCCTATCAACGCAGGGTAACTATGGCTACACCTTC CASSLSTQGNYGYTF
TRBJ2-1 few TRBV7-6 . TGTGCCAGCAGACTATCTACCTACAATGAGCAGTTCTTC CASRLSTYNEQFF
TRBJ2-3 few TRBV4-2 . TGTGCCAGCAGCCAAGAAACAGGGTACGAAACAGATACGCAGTATTTT CASSQETGYETDTQYF
TRBJ2-7 few TRBV4-3 TRBD1 TGCGCCAGCAGCCAAGACACAGGGGTCGAGCAGTACTTC CASSQDTGVEQYF
TRBJ1-2 . TRBV7-9 . TGTGCCAGCAGCCCCCTTTTGGGGGATCGGGACTATGGCTACACCTTC CASSPLLGDRDYGYTF
TRBJ2-1 . TRBV5-1 . TGCGCCAGCAGCTTGGGCCCGGTCGGCAATGAGCAGTTCTTC CASSLGPVGNEQFF
TRBJ2-1 . TRBV29-1 . TGCAGCGTTGGTGGCAGGGAGAACTCCTACAATGAGCAGTTCTTC CSVGGRENSYNEQFF
TRBJ2-4 many TRBV5-1 TRBD2 TGCGCCAGCAGCTTGAGCGGGGGAGGGGACATTCAGTACTTC CASSLSGGGDIQYF
TRBJ1-6 . TRBV27 . TGTGCCAGCAGTTCATACAGCTCCTATAATTCACCCCTCCACTTT CASSSYSSYNSPLHF
TRBJ2-1 . TRBV3-1 TRBD2 TGTGCCAGCAGCCAAGCCGGTTCTAGCGGATACAATGAGCAGTTCTTC CASSQAGSSGYNEQFF
TRBJ2-1 . TRBV15 TRBD2 TGTGCCACCAGCAGAGAGAGAGCGGGGGGGCCCCATGAGCAGTTCTTC CATSRERAGGPHEQFF
TRBJ2-1 many TRBV5-1 TRBD1 TGCGCCAGCAGCACCAAGACAGGGGAGAGCCGAGGTAGTGAGCAGTTCTTC CASSTKTGESRGSEQFF
TRBJ2-1 few TRBV4-1 . TGCGCCAGCAGCCAACGGCAGGGTCCTGAGCAGTTCTTC CASSQRQGPEQFF
TRBJ1-2 . TRBV9 . TGTGCCAGCAGCGTAGCTATGGGGCGCGGTGGCTACACCTTC CASSVAMGRGGYTF
TRBJ1-3 many TRBV5-1 . TGCGCCAGCAGCTTGCACTCTGGAAACACCATATATTTT CASSLHSGNTIYF
TRBJ2-3 . TRBV7-2 . TGTGCCAGCAGCTTAGCCCGGGGATTCACAGATACGCAGTATTTT CASSLARGFTDTQYF
TRBJ1-4 few TRBV6-2/TRBV6-3 TRBD1 TGTGCCAGCAGTTACCGGGGACAGTGGAACTCGGATGAAAAACTGTTTTTT CASSYRGQWNSDEKLFF
TRBJ1-2 . TRBV2 . TGTGCCAGCAGCATCTCCACAGGGTCGGATGGCTACACCTTC CASSISTGSDGYTF
TRBJ2-2 . TRBV28 TRBD1 TGTGCCAGCAGTTTGCCGGGACAGGGGTTCACCGGGGAGCTGTTTTTT CASSLPGQGFTGELFF
TRBJ1-1 few TRBV7-2 . TGTGCCAGCAGCATCGACCCGGGTAGCACTGAAGCTTTCTTT CASSIDPGSTEAFF
TRBJ1-5 many TRBV18 . TGTGCCAGCTCACCATGGCAGGGCAATCAGCCCCAGCATTTT CASSPWQGNQPQHF
TRBJ1-2 few TRBV9 TRBD1 TGTGCCAGCGGACAGGGGGCGGGCTATGGCTACACCTTC CASGQGAGYGYTF
TRBJ1-1 many TRBV7-9 . TGTGCCAGCAGCTTAGAATACCGGGGTTCTGCTTTCTTT CASSLEYRGSAFF
TRBJ2-4 . TRBV24-1 . TGTGCCACCAGTGAAAAAGTCAAAAACATTCAGTACTTC CATSEKVKNIQYF
TRBJ1-1 . TRBV12-3/TRBV12-4 . TGTGCCAGCAGTTTACCCCCGACGGGCCTCATCGTGAACACTGAAGCTTTCTTT CASSLPPTGLIVNTEAFF
TRBJ2-7 . TRBV15 . TGTGCCACCAGTCCCCTTTCGGCCTACGAGCAGTACTTC CATSPLSAYEQYF
TRBJ1-2 . TRBV5-8 . TGTGCCAGCACCGCCCGGGGTACCTATGGCTACACCTTC CASTARGTYGYTF
TRBJ2-3 many TRBV7-2 TRBD2 TGTGCCAGCAGCTCTCCGAGTCTAGCGGGGGGGCGGGATACGCAGTATTTT CASSSPSLAGGRDTQYF
TRBJ2-1 many TRBV7-9 . TGTGCCAGCAGCTTATTGGGGGATGAGCAGTTCTTC CASSLLGDEQFF
TRBJ2-1 . TRBV7-8 . TGTGCCAGCAGCCTGGCGGGGGACACATACAATGAGCAGTTCTTC CASSLAGDTYNEQFF
TRBJ1-1 . TRBV11-2 TRBD1 TGTGCCAGCAGCTTAGGACCGACAGGGCGGACTGAAGCTTTCTTT CASSLGPTGRTEAFF
TRBJ2-1 . TRBV7-6 . TGTGCCAGCAGCCCAGCCGGCAAACGCTACAATGAGCAGTTCTTC CASSPAGKRYNEQFF
TRBJ1-5 . TRBV7-9 . TGTGCCAGCAGTCTAGGATGGGGGGAAGATCAGCCCCAGCATTTT CASSLGWGEDQPQHF
TRBJ2-1 few TRBV7-2 . TGTGCCAGCAGCCCACCCCCCAATGAGCAGTTCTTC CASSPPPNEQFF
TRBJ2-3 . TRBV5-4 TRBD1 TGTGCCAGCAGCTTGACAGGGGCCGGGGATACGCAGTATTTT CASSLTGAGDTQYF
TRBJ2-7 . TRBV7-9 . TGTGCCAGCAGCTCGGCCCTACCGGGAGAGCAGTACTTC CASSSALPGEQYF
TRBJ2-2 . TRBV7-3 . TGTGCCAGCAGCCTGCCCAGTCCCGGGGAGCTGTTTTTT CASSLPSPGELFF
TRBJ2-7 few TRBV4-1 . TGCGCCAGCAGCCAAGCGGCAGCGAAAAGCTCCTACGAGCAGTACTTC CASSQAAAKSSYEQYF
TRBJ1-2 few TRBV5-1 TRBD1 TGCGCCAGCAGCCACGGACAGGGTTATGGCTACACCTTC CASSHGQGYGYTF
TRBJ1-1 many TRBV7-9 . TGTGCCAGCAGCTTAGGACCCACTGAAGCTTTCTTT CASSLGPTEAFF
TRBJ1-2 few TRBV10-3 TRBD1 TGTGCCATCAGTGAGGGGACAGGGCCCCCGGGATATGGCTACACCTTC CAISEGTGPPGYGYTF
TRBJ1-1 few TRBV11-2 . TGTGCCAGCAGTACGGGCCAGCTAACTGAAGCTTTCTTT CASSTGQLTEAFF
TRBJ2-2 few TRBV7-9 . TGTGCCAGCAGCTTATGGGGCCCAATGACCGGGGAGCTGTTTTTT CASSLWGPMTGELFF
TRBJ2-7 . TRBV5-1 TRBD1 TGCGCCAGCAGCTTGGTCCGCCTACCTTACGGGACAGCTTGCTACGAGCAGTACTTC CASSLVRLPYGTACYEQYF
TRBJ2-1 . TRBV7-6 . TGTGCCAGCAGCTTAATCGCGGGGGCACGCTCCTACAATGAGCAGTTCTTC CASSLIAGARSYNEQFF
TRBJ1-5 few TRBV12-3/TRBV12-4 . TGTGCCAGCAGTTTAAGGGGGAGTGATCAGCCCCAGCATTTT CASSLRGSDQPQHF
TRBJ2-7 few TRBV20-1 . TGCAGTGCTAGAAGACAACCGGGACACAATACCTACGAGCAGTACTTC CSARRQPGHNTYEQYF
TRBJ1-2 . TRBV19 TRBD1 TGTGCCACTTCGGACAGGTATTACTATGGCTACACCTTC CATSDRYYYGYTF
TRBJ2-7 . TRBV12-3/TRBV12-4 . TGTGCCAGCAGGGGAAGTGAGAACGAGCAGTACTTC CASRGSENEQYF
TRBJ2-1 . TRBV29-1 . TGCAGCGTTGAACTCTGGCTGAGCTCCTACAATGAGCAGTTCTTC CSVELWLSSYNEQFF
TRBJ2-3 few TRBV9 . TGTGCCAGCAGCGTGCTTGGCGGCGGTTCCCCAGATACGCAGTATTTT CASSVLGGGSPDTQYF
TRBJ1-1 few TRBV12-3/TRBV12-4 . TGTGCCAGCTCGAACAGGAACACTGAAGCTTTCTTT CASSNRNTEAFF
TRBJ2-2 few TRBV29-1 . TGCAGCGTGGATTTGGCCCACACCGGGGAGCTGTTTTTT CSVDLAHTGELFF
TRBJ2-7 many TRBV5-6 . TGTGCCAGCAGCTTGCTTGTGAGGACCTCCTACGAGCAGTACTTC CASSLLVRTSYEQYF
TRBJ1-1 few TRBV15 . TGTGCCACCAGCAGAGATCGCAGGGCGACTGAAGCTTTCTTT CATSRDRRATEAFF
TRBJ2-7 few TRBV6-5 TRBD1 TGTGCCAGCAGTCACCACGACAGGGGTCGATCAGGCGAGCAGTACTTC CASSHHDRGRSGEQYF
TRBJ1-4 . TRBV2 . TGTGCCAGCCGGGGATTTAATGAAAAACTGTTTTTT CASRGFNEKLFF
TRBJ1-4 . TRBV6-1 . TGTGCCAGCAGAAAGACAGCATCACCTAATGAAAAACTGTTTTTT CASRKTASPNEKLFF